These 24 T cell receptor beta chains share one sample of origin, sequenced in a study of shared clonotypes between healthy human individuals. Profiling relied on immunoSEQ multiplex PCR, and the TCRdb table lists in-frame clones only, not all of them. The table records roughly 500,000 clones, about 95% of them present only once. The sample consisted of naive CD4+ T cells sorted from blood. Documented subset: CD45RA+ positively selected. Source of these receptors: a woman in her 30s in good health.

The chain recombines TRBV9 with TRBJ2-5, with a tentative D call TRBD2 (5 bases). V dropped 1 base and J dropped 4 bases, with 8 bases sitting between them. The CDR3 is made up of 13 amino acids. CDR1 and CDR2 from the germline V gene are SGDLS and YYNGEE. CDR3 in amino acids: CASSVRGLETQYF. In nucleotides, the CDR3 is TGTGCCAGCAGCGTACGGGGTTTAGAGACCCAGTACTTC.

This sequence joins TRBV2 and TRBJ2-1; 11 bases match TRBD2. Germline CDR1 is SNHLY and CDR2 is FYNNEI. Trimming took 6 bases from V and 2 from J; bases not matched to a gene: 6. This CDR3 spans 16 amino acids. Here the CDR3 reads CASRVGSGRAYNEQFF. The CDR3 coding sequence is TGTGCCAGCAGGGTAGGTAGCGGGAGGGCCTACAATGAGCAGTTCTTC.

CDR3 residues: CASSAHRASEKLFF. The CDR3 DNA is TGTGCCAGCAGTGCCCACAGGGCGAGTGAAAAACTGTTTTTT. This rearrangement joins TRBV27 to TRBJ1-4; D is perhaps TRBD1 (6 bases). CDR1 is MNHEY and CDR2 is SMNVEV in the germline V gene (reference sequence). CDR3 length equals 14 residues. V lost 5 bases to trimming and J lost 7 bases, with 14 bases between them.

This chain connects TRBV5-4 to TRBJ2-3, with TRBD2 matching over 8 bases. The V gene end was trimmed by 1 base and the J gene end by 0 bases; junction bases not matched to a gene: 7. Germline V gene data show CDR1 as SGHNT and CDR2 as YYREEE (reference sequence). The CDR3 totals 17 residues. CDR3 amino acids: CASSLTRLATSTDTQYF. Here the CDR3 DNA reads TGTGCCAGCAGCTTGACTCGACTAGCGACTAGCACAGATACGCAGTATTTT.

The chain recombines TRBV28 with TRBJ2-5; TRBD1 aligns across 10 bases. With the DNA end fitting TRBJ2-7 better, the J assignment may be wrong. Per the germline V gene, CDR1 is MDHEN and CDR2 is SYDVKM. The CDR3 spans 16 residues. CDR3 in DNA: TGTGCCAGCACCGCTCCATTGGGACAGGGGTACTACGAGCAGTACTTC. Its protein product is CASTAPLGQGYYEQYF.

Remarks on this clone: The sample contains more than one DNA sequence encoding this CDR3. The chain couples TRBV28 to TRBJ1-1; D is uncertain. CDR1 is MDHEN and CDR2 is SYDVKM in the germline V gene. The CDR3 is 11 amino acids. V lost 2 bases and J lost 3, with 1 base in between. CDR3 amino acids: CASSLHTEAFF. The CDR3 DNA follows: TGTGCCAGCAGTTTACACACTGAAGCTTTCTTT.

The rearrangement uses TRBV28 and TRBJ1-1; D remains ambiguous. Trimming removed 2 bases from V and 7 bases from J, with 8 bases in between. The CDR3 has 12 residues. The germline V gene encodes CDR1 MDHEN and CDR2 SYDVKM. CDR3: CASSLDAGEAFF. The CDR3 DNA sequence: TGTGCCAGCAGTTTAGATGCCGGTGAAGCTTTCTTT.

As regards this clone: Other DNA sequences within the sample encode an identical CDR3. The V call is TRBV5-1, the J call TRBJ1-1; D unresolved. Germline V lookup: CDR1 SGHRS, CDR2 YFSETQ. V shed 0 bases and J shed 1 base, with 4 bases lying between them. The CDR3 has 13 residues. CDR3 DNA sequence: TGCGCCAGCAGCTTGGAGGGGAACACTGAAGCTTTCTTT. Translating it yields CASSLEGNTEAFF.

V usage is TRBV19 and J usage is TRBJ2-5, with D possibly being TRBD1 or TRBD2 (5 bases each). Looked up from germline, CDR1 is LNHDA and CDR2 is SQIVND (reference sequence). V shed 2 bases and J shed 1 base, with 11 bases lying between them. CDR3 length: 15 amino acids. DNA for the CDR3: TGTGCCAGTAGTATACAGGGACGCGGCCAAGAGACCCAGTACTTC. It specifies CASSIQGRGQETQYF. The full variable domain, completed using reference TRBV19 and TRBJ2-5, is DGGITQSPKYLFRKEGQNVTLSCEQNLNHDAMYWYRQDPGQGLRLIYYSQIVNDFQKGDIAEGYSVSREKKESFPLTVTSAQKNPTAFYLCASSIQGRGQETQYFGPGTRLLVL.

The rearrangement links TRBV28 to TRBJ2-7; 8 bases map to TRBD2. The CDR3 is made up of 14 amino acids. CDR1 is MDHEN and CDR2 is SYDVKM in the germline V gene. V lost 3 bases to trimming and J lost 2 bases; unmatched junction nucleotides: 3. The CDR3: CASSLRAGAYEQYF. The CDR3 bases are TGTGCCAGCAGTTTGAGAGCGGGAGCCTACGAGCAGTACTTC.

This sequence joins TRBV16 and TRBJ2-7; 10 bases fit TRBD2. Germline V gene lookup returns CDR1 KGHSY and CDR2 FQNENV. With V trimmed by 3 bases and J by 0 bases, 8 bases remained unmatched. This CDR3 region has 17 residues. The CDR3, as DNA: TGTGCCAGCAGCCAGCCGACTAGCGGGTCCCGCTCCTACGAGCAGTACTTC. It encodes CASSQPTSGSRSYEQYF.

This rearrangement joins TRBV30 to TRBJ1-1; no definite D call. V gave up 4 bases and J gave up 5 bases, with 8 bases separating them. The CDR3 extends over 11 amino acids. Germline-derived CDR1 and CDR2 are GTSNPN and SVGIG (reference sequence). The CDR3 reads CAWIGGTEAFF. CDR3 DNA: TGTGCCTGGATAGGAGGGACTGAAGCTTTCTTT.

The J gene is TRBJ2-1, the V gene TRBV4-2, with D tentatively TRBD2 (6 bases). The CDR3 loop spans 14 amino acids. Germline loops: CDR1 LGHNA, CDR2 YNFKEQ. V lost 1 base to trimming and J lost 10 bases, with 14 bases between them. The CDR3 region is CASSQGRGGREQFF. The CDR3, as DNA: TGTGCCAGCAGCCAAGGACGGGGAGGTCGAGAGCAGTTCTTC.

The chain employs TRBV28 and TRBJ1-6; TRBD1 matches at 9 bases. CDR3 length: 14 amino acids. V gave up 6 bases and J gave up 7 bases; unmatched junction bases: 4. The germline V gene has CDR1 MDHEN and CDR2 SYDVKM. CDR3 loop: CASRGTGGNSPLHF. The CDR3 region has the DNA TGTGCCAGCAGGGGTACAGGGGGCAATTCACCCCTCCACTTT.

The J gene is TRBJ2-7, the V gene TRBV4-1, with a weak D call TRBD1 (6 bases). CDR1 MGHRA and CDR2 YSYEKL come from the germline V gene. This CDR3 is 14 amino acids long. Trimming pared 6 bases from V and 0 bases from J, leaving 12 bases between. The CDR3 nucleotides read TGCGCCAGCAGGCAGACAGGCAGCTCCTACGAGCAGTACTTC. Protein: CASRQTGSSYEQYF.

This sequence joins TRBV18 and TRBJ2-7, with TRBD1 matching 7 bases. Losses at the gene ends were 4 bases for V and 3 bases for J; bases not matched to a gene: 9. The CDR3 sequence is 15 residues long. CDR1 is KGHSH, CDR2 LQKENI, per germline. CDR3 loop: CASSLAGTEFYEQYF. In nucleotides, the CDR3 is TGTGCCAGCTCACTGGCCGGGACAGAGTTCTACGAGCAGTACTTC.

The rearrangement uses TRBV7-9 and TRBJ1-1, with 10 positions matching TRBD1. Unmatched junction bases numbered 11, after V lost 4 bases and J lost 3 bases. The germline V gene encodes CDR1 SEHNR and CDR2 FQNEAQ (reference sequence). The CDR3 covers 17 residues. The CDR3 here is CASSSRTGGWLDTEAFF. CDR3 in DNA: TGTGCCAGCAGCTCCCGGACAGGGGGGTGGCTGGACACTGAAGCTTTCTTT.

The CDR3 sequence is CASSLALAGVDIQYF. CDR3 DNA sequence: TGTGCCAGCAGCTTGGCACTAGCGGGAGTCGACATTCAGTACTTC. This chain connects TRBV5-6 to TRBJ2-4; TRBD2 aligns across 11 bases. V lost 0 bases, J lost 8 bases, and 4 bases stayed unmatched. The CDR3 runs to 15 residues. Germline lookup yields CDR1 SGHDT and CDR2 YYEEEE.

The chain is built from TRBV7-9 and TRBJ2-3, with a weak D call TRBD2 (5 bases). Trimming shortened V by 4 bases and J by 7 bases, and 12 bases separated the two germline ends. The CDR3 length is 13 residues. CDR1 is SEHNR, CDR2 FQNEAQ, per germline (reference sequence). CDR3 amino acids: CASSYGVRNTQYF. CDR3 DNA sequence: TGTGCCAGCAGCTACGGGGTCCGGAATACGCAGTATTTT.

The chain employs TRBV7-8 and TRBJ2-2, with 12 bases lining up with TRBD2. Germline values: CDR1 SGHVS, CDR2 FQNEAQ. V was clipped by 5 bases and J by 0 bases; unmatched bases: 10. The CDR3 is 19 residues long. The CDR3 loop reads CASSPYTRTSGTNTGELFF. DNA of the CDR3: TGTGCCAGCAGCCCCTACACCCGGACTAGCGGGACGAACACCGGGGAGCTGTTTTTT.

J is TRBJ1-1 and V is TRBV11-2; TRBD1 matches 9 bases. Trimming removed 4 bases from V and 0 bases from J; junction bases left unmatched: 9. Germline CDR1 and CDR2: SGHAT and FQNNGV. The CDR3 runs to 17 residues. The CDR3 here is CASSWRQGEAVNTEAFF. The CDR3 DNA reads as TGTGCCAGCAGCTGGAGACAGGGGGAGGCGGTGAACACTGAAGCTTTCTTT.

The CDR3 sequence: CASSTSGRIGDEQFF. CDR3 bases: TGTGCCAGTAGTACTAGCGGGAGGATCGGGGATGAGCAGTTCTTC. The chain employs TRBV19 and TRBJ2-1; the match to TRBD2 covers 11 bases. The CDR3 length is 15 residues. V was pared by 4 bases and J by 8 bases, with 7 bases of the junction left unmatched. Germline V CDR1 and CDR2: LNHDA, SQIVND (reference sequence). Full variable domain (outside the CDR3, taken from reference TRBV19 and TRBJ2-1): DGGITQSPKYLFRKEGQNVTLSCEQNLNHDAMYWYRQDPGQGLRLIYYSQIVNDFQKGDIAEGYSVSREKKESFPLTVTSAQKNPTAFYLCASSTSGRIGDEQFFGPGTRLTVL.

The chain recombines TRBV11-3 with TRBJ1-1; 9 positions agree with TRBD1. Germline CDR1 SGHNT, CDR2 YENEEA. The V and J ends lost 1 base and 5 bases, in that order; junction bases with no gene match: 2. The CDR3 runs 14 residues. The CDR3 coding sequence is TGTGCCAGCAGCTTAGGGACAGGGGAAACTGAAGCTTTCTTT. Encoded protein: CASSLGTGETEAFF.

The rearrangement uses TRBV2 and TRBJ2-5; 8 bases align to TRBD1. CDR1 is SNHLY, CDR2 FYNNEI, per germline. Trimming took 2 bases from V and 2 from J; bases not matched to a gene: 4. The CDR3 has 15 residues. The CDR3, as DNA: TGTGCCAGCAGTGAATTTGGACAGGGACAAGAGACCCAGTACTTC. Its translation: CASSEFGQGQETQYF.